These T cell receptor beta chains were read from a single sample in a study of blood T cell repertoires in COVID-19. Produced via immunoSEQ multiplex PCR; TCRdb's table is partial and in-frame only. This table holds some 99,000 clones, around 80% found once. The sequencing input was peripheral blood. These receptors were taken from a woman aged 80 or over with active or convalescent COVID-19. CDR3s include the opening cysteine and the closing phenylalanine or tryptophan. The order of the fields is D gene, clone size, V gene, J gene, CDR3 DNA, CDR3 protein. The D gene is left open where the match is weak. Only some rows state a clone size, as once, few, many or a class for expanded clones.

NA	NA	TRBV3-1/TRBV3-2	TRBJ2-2	TGTGCCAGCAGCCAAGTCGGCGGAACCGGGGAGCTGTTTTTT	CASSQVGGTGELFF
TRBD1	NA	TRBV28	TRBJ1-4	TGTGCCAGCAGTCCAAGGGGGCGCCTTAATGAAAAACTGTTTTTT	CASSPRGRLNEKLFF
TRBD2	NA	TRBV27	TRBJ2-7	TGTGCCAGCAGTTTAGGCGGACTAGCTGACTACGAGCAGTACTTC	CASSLGGLADYEQYF
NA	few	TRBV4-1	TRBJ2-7	TGCGCCAGCAGCCAAGAGCCGTTGGTCACAGGGCCCACCTACGAGCAGTACTTC	CASSQEPLVTGPTYEQYF
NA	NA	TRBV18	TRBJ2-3	TGTGCCAGCTCACCAGTTTGGCAGGGTGGAGTTGCTACGCAGTATTTT	CASSPVWQGGVATQYF
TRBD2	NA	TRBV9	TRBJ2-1	TGTGCCAGCAGCATCTCGGGAGGGGGCTACAATGAGCAGTTCTTC	CASSISGGGYNEQFF
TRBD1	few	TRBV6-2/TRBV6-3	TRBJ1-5	TGTGCCAGCAGCGCCAGCCGCCGGACAGGGATTCAGCCCCAGCATTTT	CASSASRRTGIQPQHF
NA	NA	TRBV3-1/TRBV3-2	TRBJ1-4	TGTGCCAGCAGCCCCACAGGGCTCACTAATGAAAAACTGTTTTTT	CASSPTGLTNEKLFF
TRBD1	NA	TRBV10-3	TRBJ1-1	TGTGCCATCAGTTCCGGGACAGGCACTGAAGCTTTCTTT	CAISSGTGTEAFF
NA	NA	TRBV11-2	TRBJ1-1	TGTGCCAGCAGCTTAGATCGGAACACTGAAGCTTTCTTT	CASSLDRNTEAFF